These 9 T cell receptor beta chains share one sample of origin, sequenced in a study of T cells in Graves' hyperthyroidism and ophthalmopathy. Regions amplified from RNA transcripts were the TCR beta CDR3 regions. During a first-round RT-PCR of the TCR CDR3, the HTBI primer set was used. TCRdb reanalysed the multiplex PCR reads using MiXCR and keeps one entry per CDR3 protein. The data show roughly 400,000 distinct CDR3 sequences, approximately 14% seen once. The sequencing sample was made of blood. These receptors all stem from a woman between 18 and 30 years old with Graves' hyperthyroidism that later progressed to Graves' ophthalmopathy.

The table lists this clonotype with a few counts. This rearrangement joins TRBV9 to TRBJ2-1; D remains ambiguous. Germline CDR1 is SGDLS and CDR2 is YYNGEE. The V gene lost 0 bases and the J gene lost 5 bases, with 12 bases spanning the gap. The CDR3 totals 15 residues. CDR3 loop: CASSVAGVGHNEQFF. CDR3 nucleotides: TGTGCCAGCAGCGTAGCCGGAGTTGGGCACAATGAGCAGTTCTTC.

In regard to this clonotype: A much bigger clone sits one base away, suggesting this may be a read error. This rearrangement joins TRBV18 to TRBJ2-7; D is ambiguous. Germline V gene sequence: CDR1 KGHSH, CDR2 LQKENI. CDR3 size: 12 residues. The chain's CDR3 is CASSHVRYGQYF. Here the CDR3 DNA reads TGTGCCAGCTCACACGTTCGCTACGGGCAGTACTTC.

As for this clonotype: A read error may explain this, as a much larger clone is one base away. The rearrangement joins TRBV2 to TRBJ1-1; D is undetermined. CDR1 is SNHLY, CDR2 FYNNEI, per germline. Trimming pared 7 bases from V and 10 bases from J, leaving 19 bases between. This CDR3 has 13 amino acids. The CDR3 region has the DNA TGTGCCAGCAAGGCGTTTCGAGGGCCTGGAGCTTTCTTT. It encodes CASKAFRGPGAFF.

Worth noting for this clonotype: No DNA is shown, since the ends of the CDR3 on it are uncertain; the CDR3 is the one TCRdb lists. The rearrangement joins TRBV2 to TRBJ2-7; the table's D call, TRBD1, has no DNA check behind it. In germline, CDR1 is SNHLY, CDR2 FYNNEI. Termini included, the CDR3 measures 23 amino acids. CDR3: CASTNQTSMYLCASNRGISEQYF.

This clonotype was seen repeatedly, ten times or more. This chain joins TRBV2 and TRBJ2-1; a weak D match, TRBD2 (5 bases). V was clipped by 2 bases and J by 2 bases, with 13 bases between them. Looked up from germline, CDR1 is SNHLY and CDR2 is FYNNEI. This CDR3 is 16 amino acids long. The chain's CDR3 is CASSEPGWPTYNEQFF. The CDR3 DNA sequence: TGTGCCAGCAGTGAACCGGGATGGCCTACCTACAATGAGCAGTTCTTC.

This clonotype was counted between two and nine times. This chain links TRBV20-1 with TRBJ1-1; D remains unclear. The CDR3 is made up of 14 amino acids. The V and J ends lost 4 bases and 0 bases respectively, with 12 bases between them. Germline V gene sequence: CDR1 DFQATT, CDR2 SNEGSKA (reference sequence). CDR3 nucleotides: TGCAGTGCTACATCCTTCAAGATGAACACTGAAGCTTTCTTT. It yields the protein CSATSFKMNTEAFF.

The rearrangement links TRBV27 to TRBJ2-1; unclear D gene. This CDR3 has 12 residues. Germline loops: CDR1 MNHEY, CDR2 SMNVEV (reference sequence). Between the trimmed V and J ends, which lost 5 bases and 8 bases, there was a span of 10 bases. The CDR3 reads CASSQYLDEQFF. Here the CDR3 DNA reads TGTGCCAGCAGTCAGTACCTGGATGAGCAGTTCTTC.

The rearrangement uses TRBV5-1 and TRBJ1-2, with a possible D match to TRBD1 (5 bases). The CDR3 spans 16 residues. V dropped 2 bases and J dropped 4 bases, with 18 bases sitting between them. Germline CDR1 and CDR2: SGHRS and YFSETQ. The CDR3, as DNA: TGCGCCAGCAGCTTTGGTGAAGGGATGGGGGGCTATGGCTACACCTTC. Translating it yields CASSFGEGMGGYGYTF.

The sample holds many counts of this clonotype. This chain joins TRBV20-1 and TRBJ2-2; D perhaps matches TRBD2 (5 bases). Between the trimmed V and J ends, which lost 3 bases and 0 bases, there was a span of 8 bases. This CDR3 spans 14 amino acids. The germline CDR1 and CDR2 sequences are DFQATT and SNEGSKA (reference sequence). The CDR3: CSARNGANTGELFF. CDR3 DNA sequence: TGCAGTGCTAGGAACGGGGCGAACACCGGGGAGCTGTTTTTT.